The 7 T cell receptor beta chains listed next were all sequenced from one sample in a study of T cells in women clearing cervical HPV infection. TCRdb's table, derived via immunoSEQ multiplex PCR, lists solely in-frame clones and lacks some. Recorded here are 45,000 to 50,000 clones; the top ten clones represent 35%. Sequenced input: blood buffy coat. The origin of the receptors is a woman between 18 and 69 years old with a cervical HPV16 infection that either progressed to CIN3+ or cleared (not recorded which).

Notes on this clone: The CDR3 goes on 3 residues after the read ends, and that part is filled in from the germline J gene. The J gene is TRBJ1-2, the V gene TRBV6-1; D ambiguous. The V gene's germline CDR1 is MNHNS and CDR2 SASEGT. CDR3 size: 14 residues. Deletions cut 3 bases from V and 4 bases from J, with 12 bases between. Incomplete CDR3 DNA: TGTGCCAGCAGTGACTGGGCCGGAATCTATGGC. Protein: CASSDWAGIYG. The full CDR3 protein is CASSDWAGIYGYTF.

In the case of this clone: The read is 3 residues too short to cover the CDR3 end, so that end is filled in from the germline J gene. The rearrangement uses TRBV7-8 and TRBJ2-3, with a weak D call TRBD2 (6 bases). The CDR3 sequence is 17 residues long. The V end lost 3 bases, the J end lost 3 bases, and 19 bases lay between the germline ends. CDR1 is SGHVS, CDR2 FQNEAQ, per germline. The DNA read from the CDR3 is TGTGCCAGCAGCTTCGACCCGGGACTCGATATTACAGATACG. Its translation is CASSFDPGLDITDT. The full CDR3 reads CASSFDPGLDITDTQYF. The variable domain in full, completed from reference TRBV7-8 and TRBJ2-3, reads GAGVSQSPRYKVAKRGQDVALRCDPISGHVSLFWYQQALGQGPEFLTYFQNEAQLDKSGLPSDRFFAERPEGSVSTLKIQRTQQEDSAVYLCASSFDPGLDITDTQYFGPGTRLTVL.

Remarks on this clone: The read ends 3 residues shy of where the CDR3 ends; the end is completed using the germline J gene. The gene calls are TRBV5-1 and TRBJ2-1; 7 bases fit TRBD1. CDR1 and CDR2 from the germline V gene are SGHRS and YFSETQ. The CDR3 is 15 amino acids. The junction had 7 bases not matched to a gene; V was cut back by 7 bases and J by 0 bases. CDR3 residues: CASSPQGDSYNEQFF. CDR3 bases read: TGCGCCAGCTCACCTCAGGGGGACTCCTACAATGAG.

About this clone: The read stops 3 residues short of the end of the CDR3; the missing end is completed from the germline J gene. The V call is TRBV7-2, the J call TRBJ1-2, with D unclear. From germline, CDR1 is SGHTA and CDR2 FQGNSA. The CDR3 totals 14 residues. CDR3 sequence: CASSPTGPTDTYTF. CDR3 DNA (partial): TGTGCCAGCAGCCCCACCGGCCCCACAGATACC. Complete variable domain (other parts from reference TRBV7-2 and TRBJ1-2): GAGVSQSPSNKVTEKGKDVELRCDPISGHTALYWYRQSLGQGLEFLIYFQGNSAPDKSGLPSDRFSAERTGGSVSTLTIQRTQQEDSAVYLCASSPTGPTDTYTFGSGTRLTVV.

A remark on this clone: An end of the junction differs from the germline gene, which may be a read error. The read comes to an end 3 residues before the CDR3 does, leaving the germline J gene to fill in the end. The rearrangement joins TRBV19 to TRBJ2-6; 7 bases agree with TRBD1. Per germline, CDR1 LNHDA and CDR2 SQIVND (reference sequence). The CDR3 consists of 19 residues. This CDR3 is CASSIDLAGGASGVNVLTF. The DNA read from the CDR3 is TGTGCCAGTAGTATAGATCTGGCAGGGGGAGCTTCTGGGGTCAACGTC.

On this clone: The read comes to an end 3 residues before the CDR3 does, leaving the germline J gene to fill in the end. V and J are TRBV20-1 and TRBJ2-3; 9 bases are shared with TRBD2. The V and J ends lost 0 bases and 6 bases, in that order; junction bases with no gene match: 10. Looked up from germline, CDR1 is DFQATT and CDR2 is SNEGSKA (reference sequence). CDR3 length equals 16 residues. Partial CDR3 DNA: TGCAGTGCTAGAGAGGCTGGGCGGGGGGGGGAGGATACG. It translates to CSAREAGRGGEDT. The CDR3, in full, reads CSAREAGRGGEDTQYF.

Details on this clone: The read falls 3 residues short of the CDR3 end, and the missing part is taken from the germline J gene. V usage is TRBV30 and J usage is TRBJ2-1; no definite D call. The CDR3 covers 16 residues. Germline V CDR1 and CDR2: GTSNPN, SVGIG (reference sequence). With 1 base removed from V and 9 bases from J, the gap between germline ends came to 22 bases. Here the CDR3 reads CAWSGQVTPRPGEQFF. CDR3 bases read: TGTGCCTGGAGTGGACAAGTCACCCCTCGCCCTGGTGAG. Supplemented by reference TRBV30 and TRBJ2-1, the full variable domain reads SQTIHQWPATLVQPVGSPLSLECTVEGTSNPNLYWYRQAAGRGLQLLFYSVGIGQISSEVPQNLSASRPQDRQFILSSKKLLLSDSGFYLCAWSGQVTPRPGEQFFGPGTRLTVL.